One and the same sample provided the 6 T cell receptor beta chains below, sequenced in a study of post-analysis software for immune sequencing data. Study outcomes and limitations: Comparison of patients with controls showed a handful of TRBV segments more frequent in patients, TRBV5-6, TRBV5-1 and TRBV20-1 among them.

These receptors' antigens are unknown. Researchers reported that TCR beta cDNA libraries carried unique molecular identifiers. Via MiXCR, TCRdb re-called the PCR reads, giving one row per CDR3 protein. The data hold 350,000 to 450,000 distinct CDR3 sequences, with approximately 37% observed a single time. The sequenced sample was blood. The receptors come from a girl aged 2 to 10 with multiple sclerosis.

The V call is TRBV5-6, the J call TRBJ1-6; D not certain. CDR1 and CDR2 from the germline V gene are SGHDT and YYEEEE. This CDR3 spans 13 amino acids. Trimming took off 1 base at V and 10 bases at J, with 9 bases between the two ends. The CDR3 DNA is TGTGCCAGCAGCTTGTGGATCGGCTCACCCCTCCACTTT. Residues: CASSLWIGSPLHF. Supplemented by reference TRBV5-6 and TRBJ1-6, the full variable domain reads DAGVTQSPTHLIKTRGQQVTLRCSPKSGHDTVSWYQQALGQGPQFIFQYYEEEERQRGNFPDRFSGHQFPNYSSELNVNALLLGDSALYLCASSLWIGSPLHFGNGTRLTVT.

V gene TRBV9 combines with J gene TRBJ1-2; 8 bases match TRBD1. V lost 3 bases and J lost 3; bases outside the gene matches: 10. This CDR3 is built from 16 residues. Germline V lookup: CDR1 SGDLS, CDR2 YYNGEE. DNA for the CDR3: TGTGCCAGCAGCGACACACAGGGGGTATACGACTATGGCTACACCTTC. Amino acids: CASSDTQGVYDYGYTF.

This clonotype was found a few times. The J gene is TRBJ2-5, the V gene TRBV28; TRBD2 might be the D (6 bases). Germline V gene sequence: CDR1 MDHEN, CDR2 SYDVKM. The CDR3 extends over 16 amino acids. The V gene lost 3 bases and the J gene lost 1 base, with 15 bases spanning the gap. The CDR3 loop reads CASSFGGVLLQETQYF. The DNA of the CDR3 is TGTGCCAGCAGTTTCGGCGGGGTTCTGCTCCAAGAGACCCAGTACTTC. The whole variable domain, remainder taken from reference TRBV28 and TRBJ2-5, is DVKVTQSSRYLVKRTGEKVFLECVQDMDHENMFWYRQDPGLGLRLIYFSYDVKMKEKGDIPEGYSVSREKKERFSLILESASTNQTSMYLCASSFGGVLLQETQYFGPGTRLLVL.

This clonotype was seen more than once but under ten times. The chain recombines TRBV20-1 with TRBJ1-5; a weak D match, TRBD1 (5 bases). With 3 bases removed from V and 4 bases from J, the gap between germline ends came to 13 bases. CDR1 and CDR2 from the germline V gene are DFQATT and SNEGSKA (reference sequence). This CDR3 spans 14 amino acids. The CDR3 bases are TGCAGTGCTAGGGGGGACCAACCAAATCAGCCCCAGCATTTT. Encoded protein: CSARGDQPNQPQHF.

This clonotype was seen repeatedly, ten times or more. The CDR3 sequence: CASSQAANTGELFF. The CDR3 region has the DNA TGTGCCAGCAGCCAAGCGGCGAACACCGGGGAGCTGTTTTTT. The chain carries TRBV3-1 and TRBJ2-2; D gene uncertain. Germline values: CDR1 LGHDT, CDR2 YNNKEL (reference sequence). Trimming shortened V by 1 base and J by 0 bases, and 3 bases separated the two germline ends. CDR3 length equals 14 residues. Combining the CDR3 with reference TRBV3-1 and TRBJ2-2 gives the whole variable domain DTAVSQTPKYLVTQMGNDKSIKCEQNLGHDTMYWYKQDSKKFLKIMFSYNNKELIINETVPNRFSPKSPDKAHLNLHINSLELGDSAVYFCASSQAANTGELFFGEGSRLTVL.

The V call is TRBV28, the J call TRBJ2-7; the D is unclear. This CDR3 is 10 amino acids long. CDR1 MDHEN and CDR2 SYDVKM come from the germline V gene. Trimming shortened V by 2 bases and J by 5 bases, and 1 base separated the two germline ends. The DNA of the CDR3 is TGTGCCAGCAGTTTACACGAGCAGTACTTC. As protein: CASSLHEQYF.